Detailed here is one T cell receptor beta chain. Its specificity is unknown. The ends lost 4 bases at V and 5 bases at J; junction bases unmatched: 3. CDR3 size: 13 residues. Germline-derived CDR1 and CDR2 are MDHEN and SYDVKM. The sample belongs to a study of T cell responses to AZD1222 COVID-19 vaccine. Produced via immunoSEQ multiplex PCR; TCRdb's table is partial and in-frame only. The table shows 150,000 to 180,000 clones, with about 85% occurring only once. Overall study results and limits: Researchers took repertoire samples only after the peak T cell response had come. Close to half of all spike-specific TCRs reportedly target regions of the variants that are unmutated. Females outnumbered males among donors, who were mostly white British; clonal diversity was possibly underestimated. Only six or seven AZD1222 recipients tested seropositive at baseline.

The material was peripheral blood, obtained after recovery from COVID-19. The chain carries TRBV28 and TRBJ1-2; 8 bases line up with TRBD1. The sequence came from an adult who had recovered from COVID-19. For the CDR3, the DNA is TGTGCCAGCAGTTCCACAGGGGGGTATGGCTACACCTTC. It yields the protein CASSSTGGYGYTF.